This T cell receptor (beta chain) was captured in a study of blood T cell repertoires in COVID-19. Study in general: From T cells, B-cell-depleted T cells, or PBMCs came the material, which was cDNA or gDNA.

This study enrolled people aged 18 to 89 from 24 US geographic areas. Donors were grouped by their self-reported clinical history. Clones were sequenced by immunoSEQ multiplex PCR, and TCRdb holds only the in-frame ones, with some missing. The sample lists hundreds of thousands of clones; around 87% were seen once. What was sequenced was PBMCs or T cells enriched from blood (not recorded which). This TCR was recovered from a man between 40 and 49 years old in a cohort exposed to, infected with or recovered from COVID-19 (not recorded which).

The CDR3 sequence: CASSQVKLGQGFHGYTF. DNA for the CDR3: TGTGCCAGCAGCCAAGTAAAGTTGGGACAGGGATTTCATGGCTACACCTTC. The chain links TRBV3-1 (or the pseudogene TRBV3-2) to TRBJ1-2, with TRBD1 identical over 9 bases. Per germline, CDR1 LGHDT and CDR2 YNNKEL (reference sequence). This CDR3 region has 17 residues. V trimming: 1 base; J trimming: 6 bases; junction bases outside the gene matches: 12.